A selection of T cell receptor beta chains follows, all from one sample in a study of cytomegalovirus exposure and HLA in healthy donors. Assay: immunoSEQ multiplex PCR; the TCRdb copy retains only in-frame clones and omits some. In the table there are approximately 140,000 clones, around 79% of which are singletons. The sequencing sample was made of PBMCs. Receptor source: a human donor in good health. Each CDR3 is given with its conserved first and last residue. A D gene is named only where the DNA matches it firmly. For some rows the clone size is stated as once, few or many, or as a class when expanded; others skip it.

d_gene: -
abundance: few
j_gene: TRBJ1-4
v_gene: TRBV15
CDR3nt: TGTGCCACCAGCAGAGACTTTGGAGGGACTAATGAAAAACTGTTTTTT
CDR3aa: CATSRDFGGTNEKLFF

d_gene: -
abundance: -
j_gene: TRBJ1-5
v_gene: TRBV2
CDR3nt: TGTGCCAGCAGTGATTCTTCGTATAGCAATCAGCCCCAGCATTTT
CDR3aa: CASSDSSYSNQPQHF

d_gene: TRBD2
abundance: -
j_gene: TRBJ2-5
v_gene: TRBV2
CDR3nt: TGTGCCAGCACCGGACTAGCGGGGGCGCAGAAAGAGACCCAGTACTTC
CDR3aa: CASTGLAGAQKETQYF

d_gene: TRBD1
abundance: -
j_gene: TRBJ1-5
v_gene: TRBV5-6
CDR3nt: TGTGCCAGCAGCTTGGGCGGGACAGGGGTGGGCAATCAGCCCCAGCATTTT
CDR3aa: CASSLGGTGVGNQPQHF

d_gene: TRBD2
abundance: once
j_gene: TRBJ2-3
v_gene: TRBV15
CDR3nt: TGTGCCACCAGCAGAAGCTTAGCGGGGGGTATCACAGATACGCAGTATTTT
CDR3aa: CATSRSLAGGITDTQYF

d_gene: TRBD1
abundance: -
j_gene: TRBJ2-7
v_gene: TRBV27
CDR3nt: TGTGCCGTGGGACAGGTCTACGAGCAGTACTTC
CDR3aa: CAVGQVYEQYF

d_gene: -
abundance: -
j_gene: TRBJ2-5
v_gene: TRBV19
CDR3nt: TGTGCCAGTAGTATGGTCGAGGGAGAGACCCAGTACTTC
CDR3aa: CASSMVEGETQYF

d_gene: TRBD1
abundance: -
j_gene: TRBJ2-7
v_gene: TRBV7-2
CDR3nt: TGTGCCAGCAGCCCACCGGGACAGAAAACCTACGAGCAGTACTTC
CDR3aa: CASSPPGQKTYEQYF

d_gene: -
abundance: -
j_gene: TRBJ2-7
v_gene: TRBV7-2
CDR3nt: TGTGCCAGCAGCCGGGGGTACGAGCAGTACTTC
CDR3aa: CASSRGYEQYF

d_gene: TRBD1
abundance: -
j_gene: TRBJ2-2
v_gene: TRBV30
CDR3nt: TGTGCCTGGGACAGACAGGGGATAATGACCGGGGAGCTGTTTTTT
CDR3aa: CAWDRQGIMTGELFF

d_gene: TRBD1
abundance: -
j_gene: TRBJ1-3
v_gene: TRBV6-5
CDR3nt: TGTGCCAGCAGGAGGGGACAGCTCTCTGGAAACACCATATATTTT
CDR3aa: CASRRGQLSGNTIYF

d_gene: TRBD2
abundance: -
j_gene: TRBJ2-7
v_gene: TRBV27
CDR3nt: TGTGCCAGCAGTTTAGGAGCGGGGGGGCTTGACGAGCAGTACTTC
CDR3aa: CASSLGAGGLDEQYF

d_gene: TRBD1
abundance: -
j_gene: TRBJ2-7
v_gene: TRBV2
CDR3nt: TGTGCCAGCGGAAGGGACAGGGGCTACGAGCAGTACTTC
CDR3aa: CASGRDRGYEQYF

d_gene: TRBD1
abundance: -
j_gene: TRBJ1-2
v_gene: TRBV5-1
CDR3nt: TGCGCCAGCAGCCCATCAGGGGGTAACTATGGCTACACCTTC
CDR3aa: CASSPSGGNYGYTF

d_gene: TRBD1
abundance: -
j_gene: TRBJ2-7
v_gene: TRBV2
CDR3nt: TGTGCCAGCAGCACCCTCCGACAGGGCTACGAGCAGTACTTC
CDR3aa: CASSTLRQGYEQYF

d_gene: -
abundance: -
j_gene: TRBJ2-7
v_gene: TRBV29-1
CDR3nt: TGCAGCGGCCTACAGGGTGGGGGCTCCTACGAGCAGTACTTC
CDR3aa: CSGLQGGGSYEQYF

d_gene: -
abundance: -
j_gene: TRBJ2-6
v_gene: TRBV19
CDR3nt: TGTGCCAGTAAGATTTTTCTCAGCTCTGGGGCCAACGTCCTGACTTTC
CDR3aa: CASKIFLSSGANVLTF

d_gene: -
abundance: -
j_gene: TRBJ1-5
v_gene: TRBV19
CDR3nt: TGTGCCAGTAGTATAACATCTGGAGATCAGCCCCAGCATTTT
CDR3aa: CASSITSGDQPQHF

d_gene: TRBD1
abundance: -
j_gene: TRBJ1-4
v_gene: TRBV2
CDR3nt: TGTGCCAGCAGTCAAGACCGGGACAGACTTTCAACTAATGAAAAACTGTTTTTT
CDR3aa: CASSQDRDRLSTNEKLFF

d_gene: -
abundance: -
j_gene: TRBJ2-5
v_gene: TRBV29-1
CDR3nt: TGCAGCGTCCTTGGGACAACTAACCAAGAGACCCAGTACTTC
CDR3aa: CSVLGTTNQETQYF

d_gene: -
abundance: -
j_gene: TRBJ1-5
v_gene: TRBV18
CDR3nt: TGTGCCAGCTCCCAGTCCGGGGGTAGCAATCAGCCCCAGCATTTT
CDR3aa: CASSQSGGSNQPQHF

d_gene: -
abundance: -
j_gene: TRBJ2-1
v_gene: TRBV28
CDR3nt: TGTGCCAGCAGAGCCAATGAGCAGTTCTTC
CDR3aa: CASRANEQFF

d_gene: -
abundance: few
j_gene: TRBJ2-7
v_gene: TRBV5-5
CDR3nt: TGTGCCAGCAGCTCGTCCTACAGGGCGTTCTACGAGCAGTACTTC
CDR3aa: CASSSSYRAFYEQYF

d_gene: TRBD2
abundance: -
j_gene: TRBJ2-5
v_gene: TRBV5-4
CDR3nt: TGTGCCAGTGGACTAGCGGGAGTTGAAGAGACCCAGTACTTC
CDR3aa: CASGLAGVEETQYF

d_gene: -
abundance: once
j_gene: TRBJ2-7
v_gene: TRBV6-6
CDR3nt: TGTGCCAGCAGTTACACGGCTCCACAGCCTACGTACGAGCAGTACTTC
CDR3aa: CASSYTAPQPTYEQYF

d_gene: -
abundance: -
j_gene: TRBJ1-5
v_gene: TRBV2
CDR3nt: TGTGCCAGCAGTGAAGCGGCAGGGAATCAGCCCCAGCATTTT
CDR3aa: CASSEAAGNQPQHF

d_gene: -
abundance: -
j_gene: TRBJ1-3
v_gene: TRBV7-8
CDR3nt: TGTGCCAGCAGCTTGAATGAAGCCTCTGGAAACACCATATATTTT
CDR3aa: CASSLNEASGNTIYF

d_gene: TRBD1
abundance: -
j_gene: TRBJ2-5
v_gene: TRBV9
CDR3nt: TGTGCCAGCAGCCGGGACAGCCAAGAGACCCAGTACTTC
CDR3aa: CASSRDSQETQYF

d_gene: -
abundance: -
j_gene: TRBJ2-3
v_gene: TRBV6-1
CDR3nt: TGTGCCAGCAGCCACACAGGTTCACGCACAGATACGCAGTATTTT
CDR3aa: CASSHTGSRTDTQYF

d_gene: TRBD1
abundance: -
j_gene: TRBJ2-7
v_gene: TRBV6-5
CDR3nt: TGTGCCAGCAGTCCGACAGGGGGTCCCTTTTACGAGCAGTACTTC
CDR3aa: CASSPTGGPFYEQYF

d_gene: TRBD2
abundance: once
j_gene: TRBJ2-2
v_gene: TRBV27
CDR3nt: TGTGCCAGCAGTTTCGGACTAGCCGACTACACCGGGGAGCTGTTTTTT
CDR3aa: CASSFGLADYTGELFF

d_gene: -
abundance: -
j_gene: TRBJ1-5
v_gene: TRBV19
CDR3nt: TGTGCCAGTAGGGCAGGACAAATCAATCAGCCCCAGCATTTT
CDR3aa: CASRAGQINQPQHF

d_gene: TRBD2
abundance: -
j_gene: TRBJ2-1
v_gene: TRBV11-3
CDR3nt: TGTGCCAGCAGCTCGAGCGGGGGGGCCGCAAAAGAGCAGTTCTTC
CDR3aa: CASSSSGGAAKEQFF

d_gene: TRBD2
abundance: -
j_gene: TRBJ2-7
v_gene: TRBV7-3
CDR3nt: TGTGCCAGCAGCTTAACCCTAGCGGGAGACTACGAGCAGTACTTC
CDR3aa: CASSLTLAGDYEQYF

d_gene: TRBD2
abundance: few
j_gene: TRBJ2-7
v_gene: TRBV27
CDR3nt: TGTGCCAGCAGTTCGGGACTAGCGGCCTCCTACGAGCAGTACTTC
CDR3aa: CASSSGLAASYEQYF

d_gene: -
abundance: few
j_gene: TRBJ2-7
v_gene: TRBV7-2
CDR3nt: TGTGCCAGCAGCCTCCGGCGGGCGCGCCCCTACGAGCAGTACTTC
CDR3aa: CASSLRRARPYEQYF

d_gene: -
abundance: -
j_gene: TRBJ2-1
v_gene: TRBV14
CDR3nt: TGTGCCAGCAGCCTGTTGACATTCGATGCCTACAATGAGCAGTTCTTC
CDR3aa: CASSLLTFDAYNEQFF

d_gene: -
abundance: -
j_gene: TRBJ2-7
v_gene: TRBV5-1
CDR3nt: TGCGCCAGCAGCCCCGGGACACCGACCTACGAGCAGTACTTC
CDR3aa: CASSPGTPTYEQYF

d_gene: -
abundance: few
j_gene: TRBJ1-2
v_gene: TRBV18
CDR3nt: TGTGCCAGCTCACCACCAACAGGAATTAAGGGGTATGGCTACACCTTC
CDR3aa: CASSPPTGIKGYGYTF

d_gene: -
abundance: once
j_gene: TRBJ1-1
v_gene: TRBV6-5
CDR3nt: TGTGCCAGCAGTTCGGGTGGGACTGAAGCTTTCTTT
CDR3aa: CASSSGGTEAFF

d_gene: -
abundance: -
j_gene: TRBJ2-3
v_gene: TRBV25-1
CDR3nt: TGTGCCAGCAGTGAATTCGGAGTCGCAGATACGCAGTATTTT
CDR3aa: CASSEFGVADTQYF

d_gene: TRBD2
abundance: -
j_gene: TRBJ2-1
v_gene: TRBV4-1
CDR3nt: TGCGCCAGCAGCCAAGCGGCGGGGGGGGCCGGTGAGCAGTTCTTC
CDR3aa: CASSQAAGGAGEQFF

d_gene: -
abundance: -
j_gene: TRBJ1-5
v_gene: TRBV9
CDR3nt: TGTGCCAGCAGCGTAGCAGGGGACGGCAATCAGCCCCAGCATTTT
CDR3aa: CASSVAGDGNQPQHF

d_gene: -
abundance: -
j_gene: TRBJ2-7
v_gene: TRBV4-1
CDR3nt: TGCGCCAGCAGCCACCGGGACACCTTCTACGAGCAGTACTTC
CDR3aa: CASSHRDTFYEQYF

d_gene: TRBD2
abundance: -
j_gene: TRBJ2-7
v_gene: TRBV10-3
CDR3nt: TGTGCCATCAGGATGACTAGCGGGCCCTACGAGCAGTACTTC
CDR3aa: CAIRMTSGPYEQYF

d_gene: -
abundance: -
j_gene: TRBJ1-1
v_gene: TRBV30
CDR3nt: TGTGCCTGGACCCGGTCTTTAGTTACTGAAGCTTTCTTT
CDR3aa: CAWTRSLVTEAFF

d_gene: TRBD1
abundance: -
j_gene: TRBJ2-7
v_gene: TRBV5-4
CDR3nt: TGTGCCAGCAGCCGTGGGGGGGACAGGGAACGCGAGCAGTACTTC
CDR3aa: CASSRGGDREREQYF

d_gene: TRBD1
abundance: -
j_gene: TRBJ1-5
v_gene: TRBV25-1
CDR3nt: TGTGCCAGCAGGGGACAGTCGGATCAGCCCCAGCATTTT
CDR3aa: CASRGQSDQPQHF

d_gene: -
abundance: -
j_gene: TRBJ1-1
v_gene: TRBV30
CDR3nt: TGTGCCTTAAAGGGGCAGATGAACACTGAAGCTTTCTTT
CDR3aa: CALKGQMNTEAFF

d_gene: TRBD1
abundance: -
j_gene: TRBJ1-2
v_gene: TRBV7-8
CDR3nt: TGTGCCAGCAGCCCGAAACCGACAGGGGCTCGAGTCTATGGCTACACCTTC
CDR3aa: CASSPKPTGARVYGYTF

d_gene: TRBD2
abundance: -
j_gene: TRBJ2-3
v_gene: TRBV30
CDR3nt: TGTGCCTGGAGTGTAATAGGACCCGGGGGGAGCACAGATACGCAGTATTTT
CDR3aa: CAWSVIGPGGSTDTQYF

d_gene: TRBD2
abundance: -
j_gene: TRBJ2-5
v_gene: TRBV28
CDR3nt: TGTGCCAGCAGTTTATCCGGCGGCCCACGTCGGGGGGAGTCGGGAGAGACCCAGTACTTC
CDR3aa: CASSLSGGPRRGESGETQYF

d_gene: TRBD2
abundance: few
j_gene: TRBJ2-1
v_gene: TRBV7-2
CDR3nt: TGTGCCAGCAGCTGGAGTAGCGGGAGGGGATCCTACAATGAGCAGTTCTTC
CDR3aa: CASSWSSGRGSYNEQFF

d_gene: TRBD1
abundance: -
j_gene: TRBJ2-1
v_gene: TRBV5-4
CDR3nt: TGTGCCAGCAGCGACAGGGAGTACAATGAGCAGTTCTTC
CDR3aa: CASSDREYNEQFF

d_gene: -
abundance: -
j_gene: TRBJ2-5
v_gene: TRBV10-2
CDR3nt: TGCGCCAGCAGTAGAACACAAGAGACCCAGTACTTC
CDR3aa: CASSRTQETQYF

d_gene: -
abundance: -
j_gene: TRBJ1-3
v_gene: TRBV6-5
CDR3nt: TGTGCCAGCAGTTACGATTTCGCGGCCCTCGGAAACACCATATATTTT
CDR3aa: CASSYDFAALGNTIYF

d_gene: TRBD2
abundance: once
j_gene: TRBJ2-7
v_gene: TRBV28
CDR3nt: TGTGCCAGCAAAGATACGGGACTAGGCGAGCAGTACTTC
CDR3aa: CASKDTGLGEQYF